Below, one T cell receptor (beta chain) is given with its context. This entry is derived from a study of blood T cell repertoires in COVID-19. The CDR3 has 13 amino acids. CDR1 is MNHNY and CDR2 is SVGAGI in the germline V gene (reference sequence). Trimming removed 3 bases at V and 4 bases at J, with 9 bases between. Original analysis: Estimated nucleated cell counts came from reference gene primer amplification. Assay: immunoSEQ multiplex PCR; the TCRdb copy retains only in-frame clones and omits some. That table furnishes V, J and clone size, whereas the DNA furnished D and trimming. The data hold some 99,000 clones, with nearly 90% observed a single time.

This receptor was obtained from a man aged 65-85 years with acute or convalescent COVID-19. The sequencing sample was made of peripheral blood. V usage is TRBV6-6 and J usage is TRBJ1-1, with no clear D. The CDR3 is CASSYEGPTEAFF. CDR3 nucleotide sequence: TGTGCCAGCAGTTATGAGGGTCCCACTGAAGCTTTCTTT.